One sample yielded the 30 T cell receptor beta chains listed below, sequenced in a study of beta chain features in type 1 diabetes. Reverse transcription of all isolated RNA meant that expressed TCRB transcripts were sequenced. Only in-frame clones appear in the TCRdb table, and some are missing; sequencing was by immunoSEQ multiplex PCR. This sample has about 900,000 clones; about a sixth occur once, and the top ten carry about 0.025%. Sample: naive CD4+ T cells from blood. The receptors were gathered from a woman under 30 in good health.

Here the CDR3 reads CASSLIPGLGNEQFF. CDR3 bases: TGTGCCAGCAGCTTAATTCCGGGTTTGGGCAATGAGCAGTTCTTC. The rearrangement uses TRBV7-3 and TRBJ2-1; D unclear. Per the germline V gene, CDR1 is SGHTA and CDR2 is FQGTGA. This CDR3 has 15 amino acids. V lost 1 base and J lost 6, with 13 bases in between.

The rearrangement joins TRBV6-1 to TRBJ1-2; D may be TRBD1 (6 bases). The ends were cut back, 1 base at V and 9 bases at J, with 15 bases in the middle. CDR3 length: 14 residues. Germline V gene sequence: CDR1 MNHNS, CDR2 SASEGT. Here the CDR3 DNA reads TGTGCCAGCAGTGAAGATCTGACAGGACATAGCTACACCTTC. The encoded protein is CASSEDLTGHSYTF.

The sample holds a few counts of this clone. The chain is built from TRBV2 and TRBJ1-4; a weak D match, TRBD1 (5 bases). V was shortened by 6 bases and J by 5 bases, with 10 bases between the two germline ends. Per germline, CDR1 SNHLY and CDR2 FYNNEI. CDR3 size: 13 residues. The CDR3 DNA reads as TGTGCCAGCAGACCCGGGGGAAATGAAAAACTGTTTTTT. Translated: CASRPGGNEKLFF.

This clone has only a few counts. V and J are TRBV10-3 and TRBJ2-2; D perhaps matches TRBD2 (6 bases). V lost 5 bases and J lost 5, with 21 bases in between. The CDR3 spans 17 residues. Germline values: CDR1 ENHRY, CDR2 SYGVKD. The CDR3 DNA is TGTGCCATCAGTCCTCGGGGTTCCGGGAGTAGTACCGGGGAGCTGTTTTTT. Protein sequence: CAISPRGSGSSTGELFF.

V is TRBV6-5 and J is TRBJ2-7; D is undetermined. The CDR3 is 14 residues long. Between the trimmed V and J ends, which lost 4 bases and 7 bases, there was a span of 17 bases. Germline loops: CDR1 MNHEY, CDR2 SVGAGI. The CDR3 DNA reads as TGTGCCAGCAGTTCGTTGGAACAGTCTGGGGAGCAGTACTTC. It specifies CASSSLEQSGEQYF.

This sequence joins TRBV4-1 and TRBJ1-4, with 10 bases identical to TRBD1. The ends lost 3 bases at V and 7 bases at J; junction bases unmatched: 5. The CDR3 covers 15 residues. Looked up from germline, CDR1 is MGHRA and CDR2 is YSYEKL. Here the CDR3 DNA reads TGCGCCAGCAGCCAGACGGGACAGGGGCTTGAAAAACTGTTTTTT. Translation gives CASSQTGQGLEKLFF.

In its sample, this clone was seen a few times. The chain links TRBV5-1 to TRBJ1-3, with TRBD1 as a possible D gene (6 bases). V shed 0 bases and J shed 7 bases, with 14 bases lying between them. The germline V gene has CDR1 SGHRS and CDR2 YFSETQ. CDR3 length equals 15 residues. The CDR3 nucleotides are TGCGCCAGCAGCTTGGAGGGACAAGCCAAGAACACCATATATTTT. It codes for CASSLEGQAKNTIYF.

There are a few counts of this clone. J is TRBJ2-1 and V is TRBV7-9, with 9 bases lining up with TRBD2. The V segment lost 5 bases and the J segment 8 bases; nucleotides outside the gene matches: 16. This CDR3 is 17 amino acids long. CDR1 is SEHNR and CDR2 is FQNEAQ in the germline V gene (reference sequence). DNA of the CDR3: TGTGCCAGCAGCGTCGGGACATCCGGGACTAGCAGGGATGAGCAGTTCTTC. Protein product: CASSVGTSGTSRDEQFF.

This clone was counted only a few times. The chain employs TRBV7-9 and TRBJ1-5; TRBD1 agrees at 8 bases. The CDR3 covers 14 residues. The ends lost 5 bases at V and 1 base at J; junction bases unmatched: 1. Germline-derived CDR1 and CDR2 are SEHNR and FQNEAQ (reference sequence). CDR3 DNA sequence: TGTGCCAGCAGCCAGGGGGCGAGCAATCAGCCCCAGCATTTT. Translation: CASSQGASNQPQHF. Using reference TRBV7-9 and TRBJ1-5 for the parts outside the CDR3, the full variable domain is DTGVSQNPRHKITKRGQNVTFRCDPISEHNRLYWYRQTLGQGPEFLTYFQNEAQLEKSRLLSDRFSAERPKGSFSTLEIQRTEQGDSAMYLCASSQGASNQPQHFGDGTRLSIL.

The chain recombines TRBV28 with TRBJ1-5; 8 bases map to TRBD1. J lost 1 base, V lost 6 bases, and 2 bases had no gene match. This CDR3 contains 14 residues. The germline gives CDR1 MDHEN, CDR2 SYDVKM. CDR3 loop: CASRTGASNQPQHF. CDR3 DNA sequence: TGTGCCAGCAGGACAGGGGCGAGCAATCAGCCCCAGCATTTT.

The chain has TRBV6-5 and TRBJ2-7; D is unclear. Germline CDR1 and CDR2: MNHEY and SVGAGI. V lost 0 bases and J lost 3, with 12 bases in between. This CDR3 contains 15 residues. In nucleotides, the CDR3 is TGTGCCAGCAGTTACTCGGCAGGAGATAACTACGAGCAGTACTTC. As protein: CASSYSAGDNYEQYF.

V gene TRBV10-3 combines with J gene TRBJ1-5, with 8 bases identical to TRBD1. Germline V gene lookup returns CDR1 ENHRY and CDR2 SYGVKD. The CDR3 has 14 amino acids. The V and J ends lost 4 bases and 6 bases, in that order; junction bases with no gene match: 5. CDR3 DNA: TGTGCCATCAGTGGGGGACAGGTTACTCAGCCCCAGCATTTT. Amino acids: CAISGGQVTQPQHF.

The V gene is TRBV28, the J gene TRBJ2-1, with D unclear. The germline V and J ends were trimmed by 5 bases and 9 bases, with 14 bases remaining between them. Per germline, CDR1 MDHEN and CDR2 SYDVKM. The CDR3 has 13 amino acids. For the CDR3, the DNA is TGTGCCAGCAGTCCACCCCAGTGGGGTGAGCAGTTCTTC. Translation: CASSPPQWGEQFF.

The J gene is TRBJ2-7, the V gene TRBV18; 11 nucleotides line up with TRBD2. CDR3 length: 15 residues. CDR1 KGHSH and CDR2 LQKENI come from the germline V gene. Trimming took 6 bases from V and 0 from J; bases not matched to a gene: 4. The CDR3 reads CASSFSGRDSYEQYF. In nucleotides, the CDR3 is TGTGCCAGCTCCTTTAGCGGGAGGGACTCCTACGAGCAGTACTTC.

This clone was counted between two and nine times. The chain couples TRBV5-1 to TRBJ1-4; TRBD1 aligns across 7 bases. The CDR3 runs 15 residues. Germline V gives CDR1 SGHRS, CDR2 YFSETQ. The junction had 8 bases not matched to a gene; V was cut back by 5 bases and J by 4 bases. CDR3 in DNA: TGCGCCAGCAGGCGGGCGGGACAGTTTAATGAAAAACTGTTTTTT. Protein product: CASRRAGQFNEKLFF.

A few counts support this clone. The rearrangement uses TRBV7-8 and TRBJ2-3; TRBD1 might be the D (6 bases). CDR1 is SGHVS, CDR2 FQNEAQ, per germline. V shed 5 bases and J shed 3 bases, with 12 bases lying between them. This CDR3 contains 14 residues. In DNA form, the CDR3 reads TGTGCCAGCAGCCCGACAGGTGGAACAGATACGCAGTATTTT. Translated, it gives CASSPTGGTDTQYF.

This clone was detected a few times. V and J are TRBV4-3 and TRBJ2-2; D ambiguous. Germline assignment: CDR1 LGHNA and CDR2 YSLEER. With 0 bases removed from V and 2 bases from J, the gap between germline ends came to 10 bases. This CDR3 region has 16 residues. CDR3 DNA: TGCGCCAGCAGCCAAGACCCCGTACGAAACACCGGGGAGCTGTTTTTT. Translating gives CASSQDPVRNTGELFF.

The rearrangement joins TRBV11-2 to TRBJ2-7, with 9 bases that match TRBD1. The germline CDR1 and CDR2 sequences are SGHAT and FQNNGV. Trimming took 5 bases from V and 1 from J; bases not matched to a gene: 3. The CDR3 contains 14 residues. The CDR3 DNA is TGTGCCAGCAGCCCCGGACAGGGGTCCTACGAGCAGTACTTC. The encoded protein is CASSPGQGSYEQYF.

This clone occurred a few times. This chain connects TRBV6-1 to TRBJ2-7, with D possibly TRBD2 on 5 matching bases. In germline, CDR1 is MNHNS, CDR2 SASEGT. The V end was cut by 7 bases, the J end by 0 bases, with 16 bases between. This CDR3 comprises 15 residues. This CDR3 reads CASKGVHLSSYEQYF. In DNA, the CDR3 is TGTGCCAGCAAGGGAGTACATCTTAGCTCCTACGAGCAGTACTTC.

This clone was counted a few times. The V and J genes are TRBV19 and TRBJ2-2; 9 nucleotides align to TRBD1. Germline CDR1 LNHDA, CDR2 SQIVND (reference sequence). CDR3 size: 15 residues. The V segment lost 6 bases and the J segment 1 base; nucleotides outside the gene matches: 3. The CDR3 DNA follows: TGTGCCAGTAGGAGGGACAGGGTGAACACCGGGGAGCTGTTTTTT. This translates into CASRRDRVNTGELFF.

The rearrangement uses TRBV6-1 and TRBJ1-1, with D perhaps matching TRBD1 (6 bases). With 5 bases removed from V and 6 bases from J, the gap between germline ends came to 13 bases. CDR1 is MNHNS, CDR2 SASEGT, per germline. CDR3 length equals 13 residues. CDR3 amino acids: CASSKTGFPEAFF. The CDR3 nucleotides read TGTGCCAGCAGTAAAACAGGGTTCCCTGAAGCTTTCTTT.

The chain joins TRBV5-8 to TRBJ2-5; 9 bases match TRBD2. Germline V lookup: CDR1 SGHTS, CDR2 YDEGEE. The CDR3 runs 18 residues. The V gene end was trimmed by 2 bases and the J gene end by 2 bases; junction bases not matched to a gene: 13. CDR3 loop: CASSLGLAGNLRQETQYF. In nucleotides, the CDR3 is TGTGCCAGCAGCTTAGGGCTAGCGGGAAACTTGCGGCAAGAGACCCAGTACTTC.

This clone was detected only a few times. The chain couples TRBV19 to TRBJ2-2; 11 nucleotides line up with TRBD2. V lost 6 bases and J lost 3; bases outside the gene matches: 12. Germline V gene lookup returns CDR1 LNHDA and CDR2 SQIVND (reference sequence). The CDR3 sequence is 18 residues long. CDR3: CASRTGTSGHLDTGELFF. In DNA, the CDR3 is TGTGCCAGTAGAACCGGGACTAGCGGACACCTAGACACCGGGGAGCTGTTTTTT.

This clone occurred a few times. The same CDR3 can be traced to other DNA sequences in this sample. The rearrangement links TRBV28 to TRBJ2-7; D is undetermined. Germline CDR1 is MDHEN and CDR2 is SYDVKM. V was shortened by 6 bases and J by 3 bases, with 6 bases between the two germline ends. The CDR3 totals 11 residues. CDR3 sequence: CASSTHYEQYF. The CDR3 region has the DNA TGTGCCAGCAGCACACACTACGAGCAGTACTTC. Complete variable domain (other parts from reference TRBV28 and TRBJ2-7): DVKVTQSSRYLVKRTGEKVFLECVQDMDHENMFWYRQDPGLGLRLIYFSYDVKMKEKGDIPEGYSVSREKKERFSLILESASTNQTSMYLCASSTHYEQYFGPGTRLTVT.

The J gene is TRBJ1-1, the V gene TRBV28; a possible D gene is TRBD1 (5 bases). V lost 7 bases and J 5 bases, leaving 17 bases between the germline ends. Germline-derived CDR1 and CDR2 are MDHEN and SYDVKM. The CDR3 consists of 14 residues. The CDR3 reads CASTREGYGTEAFF. The CDR3 DNA sequence: TGTGCCAGCACCCGGGAGGGGTACGGGACTGAAGCTTTCTTT.

The rearrangement joins TRBV27 to TRBJ1-1; D remains unclear. Looked up from germline, CDR1 is MNHEY and CDR2 is SMNVEV (reference sequence). This CDR3 region has 15 residues. The V and J ends lost 5 bases and 5 bases respectively, with 18 bases between them. The CDR3 coding sequence is TGTGCCAGCAGTCAATCCTCGGCCGTCGGTACTGAAGCTTTCTTT. It encodes CASSQSSAVGTEAFF.

Worth noting for this clone: A clone one base away is much larger, so this may be a read error. The chain combines TRBV7-9 with TRBJ1-1; D unclear. The V end lost 5 bases, the J end lost 1 base, and 5 bases lay between the germline ends. CDR3 size: 12 residues. Per the germline V gene, CDR1 is SEHNR and CDR2 is FQNEAQ (reference sequence). CDR3 region: CASSRGNTEAFF. The CDR3 nucleotides read TGTGCCAGCAGCCGGGGGAACACTGAAGCTTTCTTT.

This clone showed up just a few times. The chain combines TRBV14 with TRBJ2-7; D remains unclear. Germline CDR1 reads SGHDN; CDR2 reads FVKESK. Trimming pared 0 bases from V and 0 bases from J, leaving 12 bases between. The CDR3 has 16 amino acids. The CDR3 loop reads CASSQDVGSYSYEQYF. The CDR3 DNA reads TGTGCCAGCAGCCAAGATGTAGGGTCTTACTCCTACGAGCAGTACTTC.

The chain recombines TRBV6-1 with TRBJ1-5; 9 bases fit TRBD1. J lost 6 bases, V lost 6 bases, and 6 bases had no gene match. CDR3 length: 14 amino acids. The germline V gene has CDR1 MNHNS and CDR2 SASEGT. The CDR3 sequence: CASRTGTGPQPQHF. The CDR3 region has the DNA TGTGCCAGCAGGACCGGGACAGGGCCTCAGCCCCAGCATTTT.

This clone appeared a few times. The same CDR3 is also encoded by other DNA sequences in this sample. The J gene is TRBJ1-2, the V gene TRBV6-5; D is unresolved. This CDR3 is built from 15 residues. The V end lost 0 bases, the J end lost 5 bases, and 13 bases lay between the germline ends. In germline, CDR1 is MNHEY, CDR2 SVGAGI. The CDR3 nucleotides read TGTGCCAGCAGTTACTCGATCTCCGGGAGTTATGGCTACACCTTC. The encoded protein is CASSYSISGSYGYTF.